This T cell receptor beta chain was retrieved from a study of blood T cell repertoires in COVID-19. Measured with immunoSEQ multiplex PCR; TCRdb has only the in-frame clones, and not every one. Altogether under 200,000 clones are present, around 85% being singletons, with the ten largest covering roughly 8.1%. The CDR3 length is 13 residues. V was clipped by 5 bases and J by 12 bases, with 18 bases between them. Germline loops: CDR1 MGHRA, CDR2 YSYEKL. This TCR was sampled from a woman of 80 years or more with COVID-19, enrolled during active disease. The chain links TRBV4-1 to TRBJ2-3; D possibly corresponds to TRBD1 (6 bases). The sequenced sample was peripheral blood. The CDR3 sequence is CASSFPLTGSQYF. The CDR3 coding sequence is TGCGCCAGCAGCTTCCCGCTAACAGGGAGTCAGTATTTT.